These 32 T cell receptor beta chains originate from one sample sequenced in a study of blood T cell repertoires in COVID-19. Sequenced by immunoSEQ multiplex PCR; TCRdb stores in-frame clones only, minus some. The sample has roughly 91,000 clones, around three quarters seen once; the top ten hold 6.5% to 9%. Specimen: peripheral blood. All receptors come from a man between 70 and 80 years old with acute or convalescent COVID-19.

This clone has more than one count but fewer than ten. This chain's CDR3 is CASSSTKGTDTQYF. The CDR3 DNA reads as TGTGCCAGCAGCTCTACTAAGGGCACAGATACGCAGTATTTT. The chain is built from TRBV5-5 and TRBJ2-3; D is ambiguous. The CDR3 covers 14 residues. The germline CDR1 and CDR2 sequences are SGHKS and YYEKEE (reference sequence). V was cut by 3 bases and J by 1 base, with 9 bases left in between.

This clone was counted a single time. The chain employs TRBV6-5 and TRBJ2-5; TRBD1 matches at 8 bases. The CDR3 runs to 14 residues. J was trimmed by 5 bases and V by 8 bases; bases with no gene match: 10. Germline loops: CDR1 MNHEY, CDR2 SVGAGI. CDR3 bases: TGTGCCAGCTGGGCAGGGGGCGCGGGGGAGACCCAGTACTTC. It translates to CASWAGGAGETQYF.

The V and J genes are TRBV30 and TRBJ2-3, with no clear D. The CDR3 runs to 14 residues. V shed 3 bases and J shed 2 bases, with 12 bases lying between them. Looked up from germline, CDR1 is GTSNPN and CDR2 is SVGIG (reference sequence). The CDR3 here is CAWSMRGDTDTQYF. Here the CDR3 DNA reads TGTGCCTGGAGCATGCGAGGAGACACAGATACGCAGTATTTT.

This clone came up once. The chain uses TRBV7-3 and TRBJ2-7; 8 nucleotides line up with TRBD1. Germline trimming cut 5 bases from V and 2 bases from J; bases unmatched to any gene: 5. This CDR3 is 14 amino acids long. Per germline, CDR1 SGHTA and CDR2 FQGTGA. CDR3 bases: TGTGCCAGCAGCCCCGGGACAGGAGCCTACGAGCAGTACTTC. Amino acid sequence: CASSPGTGAYEQYF.

This clone came up a few times. The chain links TRBV5-1 to TRBJ2-2; 8 bases are shared with TRBD1. Unmatched junction bases numbered 4, after V lost 5 bases and J lost 4 bases. Germline CDR1 reads SGHRS; CDR2 reads YFSETQ. CDR3 length: 14 amino acids. The CDR3 sequence is CASSNTGGTGELFF. CDR3 nucleotides: TGCGCCAGCAGTAACACAGGGGGCACCGGGGAGCTGTTTTTT.

V gene TRBV2 combines with J gene TRBJ1-6, with 8 positions matching TRBD1. This CDR3 is built from 14 residues. V gave up 6 bases and J gave up 7 bases; unmatched junction bases: 5. Germline lookup yields CDR1 SNHLY and CDR2 FYNNEI. Here the CDR3 reads CASRPGQGNSPLHF. In nucleotides, the CDR3 is TGTGCCAGCAGACCCGGACAGGGCAATTCACCCCTCCACTTT.

This clone has more than one count but fewer than ten. The chain has TRBV6-6 and TRBJ2-6, with D maybe TRBD1 (6 bases). Per germline, CDR1 MNHNY and CDR2 SVGAGI (reference sequence). V gave up 6 bases and J gave up 4 bases, with 13 bases separating them. The CDR3 covers 15 residues. The CDR3 loop reads CASSHTGTGANVLTF. Written as DNA, the CDR3 is TGTGCCAGCAGCCACACAGGGACCGGGGCCAACGTCCTGACTTTC.

The V call is TRBV29-1, the J call TRBJ2-6; TRBD2 might be the D (6 bases). This CDR3 is 15 amino acids long. V lost 6 bases to trimming and J lost 0 bases, with 12 bases between them. CDR1 is SQVTM and CDR2 is ANQGSEA in the germline V gene. Here the CDR3 reads CSVGDSLSGANVLTF. For the CDR3, the DNA is TGCAGCGTGGGGGACTCGCTCTCTGGGGCCAACGTCCTGACTTTC.

V gene TRBV28 combines with J gene TRBJ2-7; a weak D match, TRBD2 (6 bases). The ends were cut back, 6 bases at V and 0 bases at J, with 15 bases in the middle. The CDR3 has 15 residues. CDR1 is MDHEN and CDR2 is SYDVKM in the germline V gene. As DNA, the CDR3 is TGTGCCAGCAGGAATGCGGGGCCTAGCTCCTACGAGCAGTACTTC. This sequence encodes CASRNAGPSSYEQYF.

This clone occurred a few times. This rearrangement joins TRBV5-1 to TRBJ2-2, with D hard to call. Trimming stripped 2 bases from V and 2 bases from J, with 13 bases between. The CDR3 has 16 amino acids. In germline, CDR1 is SGHRS, CDR2 YFSETQ. DNA for the CDR3: TGCGCCAGCAGCTTCCTCAGTATCTCCAACACCGGGGAGCTGTTTTTT. It is translated as CASSFLSISNTGELFF.

The chain combines TRBV3-1 (or the pseudogene TRBV3-2) with TRBJ1-2, with D hard to call. The CDR3 has 11 amino acids. Between the trimmed V and J ends, which lost 5 bases and 7 bases, there was a span of 8 bases. CDR1 is LGHDT, CDR2 YNNKEL, per germline (reference sequence). CDR3 loop: CASSFRLGYTF. In nucleotides, the CDR3 is TGTGCCAGCAGCTTCCGACTTGGCTACACCTTC.

The chain combines TRBV18 with TRBJ1-6, with D perhaps TRBD1 (5 bases). The CDR3 spans 15 residues. V lost 6 bases, J lost 5 bases, and 14 bases lay in between. Germline V gives CDR1 KGHSH, CDR2 LQKENI. The CDR3 is CASSQGYRDNSPLHF. CDR3 nucleotides: TGTGCCAGCTCCCAGGGTTACCGGGATAATTCACCCCTCCACTTT.

The chain links TRBV2 to TRBJ2-1; maybe TRBD2 (6 bases). This CDR3 contains 15 residues. Per germline, CDR1 SNHLY and CDR2 FYNNEI. Trimming shortened V by 3 bases and J by 2 bases, and 11 bases separated the two germline ends. As DNA, the CDR3 is TGTGCCAGCAGTGACAGGGCGGGGCCCTACAATGAGCAGTTCTTC. Residues: CASSDRAGPYNEQFF.

V gene TRBV5-1 combines with J gene TRBJ2-5; 16 bases line up with TRBD2. The J segment lost 3 bases and the V segment lost 4 bases, leaving 3 bases of the junction unmatched. The CDR3 runs 16 residues. Germline CDR1 and CDR2: SGHRS and YFSETQ. The CDR3 DNA reads as TGCGCCAGCAGCGGGGGGACTAGCGGGAGGGAAGAGACCCAGTACTTC. The encoded protein is CASSGGTSGREETQYF.

The chain carries TRBV30 and TRBJ1-1; D not resolved. With 2 bases removed from V and 1 base from J, the gap between germline ends came to 5 bases. The CDR3 runs to 12 residues. In germline, CDR1 is GTSNPN, CDR2 SVGIG (reference sequence). CDR3 loop: CAWSYGNTEAFF. The CDR3 DNA is TGTGCCTGGAGTTACGGGAACACTGAAGCTTTCTTT.

This chain uses TRBV9 with TRBJ2-5, with TRBD2 identical over 8 bases. This CDR3 region has 17 residues. Germline V gene sequence: CDR1 SGDLS, CDR2 YYNGEE. The V and J ends lost 0 bases and 0 bases, in that order; junction bases with no gene match: 7. The DNA for the CDR3 is TGTGCCAGCAGCGTAGACCGGGGGGGTCTGTACCAAGAGACCCAGTACTTC. Translated, it gives CASSVDRGGLYQETQYF.

The V and J genes are TRBV9 and TRBJ1-3, with D perhaps matching TRBD1 (5 bases). The ends were cut back, 0 bases at V and 3 bases at J, with 10 bases in the middle. The CDR3 runs 15 residues. Germline V gives CDR1 SGDLS, CDR2 YYNGEE. The chain's CDR3 is CASSVDPGFGNTIYF. The DNA for the CDR3 is TGTGCCAGCAGCGTAGATCCAGGGTTTGGAAACACCATATATTTT.

The V call is TRBV24-1, the J call TRBJ2-3; possibly TRBD2 for D (7 bases). Germline V lookup: CDR1 KGHDR, CDR2 SFDVKD. V lost 7 bases and J lost 6, with 28 bases in between. The CDR3 runs to 18 residues. CDR3 nucleotide sequence: TGTGCCACCAGCACAGGACCTCTGGCGGGGGCTACTAGGGATACGCAGTATTTT. It yields the protein CATSTGPLAGATRDTQYF.

The chain has TRBV5-1 and TRBJ1-2, with D possibly matching TRBD1 (5 bases). Trimming stripped 3 bases from V and 8 bases from J, with 17 bases between. The CDR3 totals 14 residues. Germline CDR1 SGHRS, CDR2 YFSETQ. CDR3 sequence reads: CASSSDQEGEGYTF. The CDR3 nucleotides are TGCGCCAGCAGCTCGGACCAGGAAGGGGAAGGCTACACCTTC.

The chain couples TRBV28 to TRBJ2-7, with 7 positions matching TRBD2. J was trimmed by 6 bases and V by 3 bases; bases with no gene match: 8. This CDR3 comprises 14 residues. Germline V gene data show CDR1 as MDHEN and CDR2 as SYDVKM. The CDR3 reads CASSFRLGGSEQYF. The CDR3, as DNA: TGTGCCAGCAGTTTTAGGCTGGGCGGGAGCGAGCAGTACTTC. The entire variable domain, with the rest obtained from reference TRBV28 and TRBJ2-7, is as follows: DVKVTQSSRYLVKRTGEKVFLECVQDMDHENMFWYRQDPGLGLRLIYFSYDVKMKEKGDIPEGYSVSREKKERFSLILESASTNQTSMYLCASSFRLGGSEQYFGPGTRLTVT.

CDR3 sequence (DNA): TGTGCCTGGAGAACCGGGACAGGGGACCCTGAAGCTTTCTTT. Protein sequence: CAWRTGTGDPEAFF. The V gene is TRBV30, the J gene TRBJ1-1; 10 bases line up with TRBD1. Germline loops: CDR1 GTSNPN, CDR2 SVGIG (reference sequence). V trimming: 3 bases; J trimming: 6 bases; junction bases outside the gene matches: 7. The CDR3 runs 14 residues.

This clone was counted at least ten times. Other DNA sequences in this specimen translate into the identical CDR3. V gene TRBV18 combines with J gene TRBJ1-5; 8 positions agree with TRBD1. The CDR3 spans 15 residues. The V gene's germline CDR1 is KGHSH and CDR2 LQKENI. The V and J ends lost 2 bases and 2 bases, in that order; junction bases with no gene match: 2. CDR3 coding DNA: TGTGCCAGCTCACCAGACAGGGGTGGCAATCAGCCCCAGCATTTT. This sequence encodes CASSPDRGGNQPQHF.

The genes are TRBV27 and TRBJ2-2; 8 bases are shared with TRBD1. This CDR3 is 14 amino acids long. The germline V gene encodes CDR1 MNHEY and CDR2 SMNVEV (reference sequence). J lost 4 bases, V lost 6 bases, and 4 bases had no gene match. In nucleotides, the CDR3 is TGTGCCAGCAGCACGACAGGGGCCACCGGGGAGCTGTTTTTT. Its protein product is CASSTTGATGELFF.

This chain uses TRBV7-2 with TRBJ2-1, with a tentative D call TRBD2 (6 bases). From germline, CDR1 is SGHTA and CDR2 FQGNSA. Trimming pared 5 bases from V and 2 bases from J, leaving 16 bases between. The CDR3 length is 16 residues. The CDR3: CASSPNAAGPYNEQFF. The CDR3 DNA sequence: TGTGCCAGCAGCCCGAACGCGGCGGGACCCTACAATGAGCAGTTCTTC.

In this sample, this clone turned up once. CDR3 bases: TGTGCCAGCAGTGGTACTACCTACAATGAGCAGTTCTTC. It encodes CASSGTTYNEQFF. V gene TRBV9 combines with J gene TRBJ2-1; no definite D call. V lost 5 bases to trimming and J lost 2 bases, with 8 bases between them. Looked up from germline, CDR1 is SGDLS and CDR2 is YYNGEE. The CDR3 loop spans 13 amino acids. Variable domain in full (rest from reference TRBV9 and TRBJ2-1): DSGVTQTPKHLITATGQRVTLRCSPRSGDLSVYWYQQSLDQGLQFLIQYYNGEERAKGNILERFSAQQFPDLHSELNLSSLELGDSALYFCASSGTTYNEQFFGPGTRLTVL.

The chain has TRBV19 and TRBJ2-3; D may be TRBD1 (6 bases). Germline V gene sequence: CDR1 LNHDA, CDR2 SQIVND (reference sequence). The length of the CDR3 is 15 residues. V lost 7 bases and J 3 bases, leaving 17 bases between the germline ends. The CDR3 sequence: CASKDSAVPTDTQYF. In DNA, the CDR3 is TGTGCCAGTAAGGACAGTGCGGTACCGACAGATACGCAGTATTTT.

This chain connects TRBV9 to TRBJ2-1; no firm D call. V lost 4 bases and J 4 bases, leaving 12 bases between the germline ends. The CDR3 contains 14 residues. Germline CDR1 SGDLS, CDR2 YYNGEE. CDR3 sequence: CASSPPHSYNEQFF. The CDR3 DNA sequence: TGTGCCAGCAGCCCCCCGCACTCGTACAATGAGCAGTTCTTC.

Only one count was recorded for this clone. The rearrangement links TRBV7-9 to TRBJ2-7, with 9 bases identical to TRBD1. Trimming at V came to 5 bases and at J to 0 bases, leaving 8 bases not matched to a gene. CDR3 size: 16 residues. From germline, CDR1 is SEHNR and CDR2 FQNEAQ (reference sequence). CDR3 coding DNA: TGTGCCAGCAGCGCCCTCGGGACAGGGAGCTCCTACGAGCAGTACGTC. As protein: CASSALGTGSSYEQYV.

The chain links TRBV19 to TRBJ2-1, with 9 positions matching TRBD1. With V trimmed by 3 bases and J by 9 bases, 12 bases remained unmatched. The CDR3 loop spans 16 amino acids. Germline V gene sequence: CDR1 LNHDA, CDR2 SQIVND (reference sequence). CDR3 region: CASSMSRTGELSEQFF. The CDR3 DNA reads as TGTGCCAGTAGTATGTCGAGGACAGGGGAGCTGAGTGAGCAGTTCTTC.

This clone was seen many times. J is TRBJ1-5 and V is TRBV2; D is possibly TRBD1 (6 bases). V was clipped by 8 bases and J by 4 bases, with 12 bases between them. This CDR3 spans 13 amino acids. Germline values: CDR1 SNHLY, CDR2 FYNNEI. CDR3: CASHRDMNQPQHF. CDR3 DNA: TGTGCCAGCCACAGGGATATGAATCAGCCCCAGCATTTT.

CDR3 nucleotides: TGTGCCAGCTCACAGAGGACAGTGATCACTGAAGCTTTCTTT. Its protein product is CASSQRTVITEAFF. This chain links TRBV18 with TRBJ1-1, with a weak D call TRBD1 (6 bases). The germline CDR1 and CDR2 sequences are KGHSH and LQKENI. The germline V and J ends were trimmed by 4 bases and 4 bases, with 13 bases remaining between them. This CDR3 contains 14 residues. Using reference TRBV18 and TRBJ1-1 for the parts outside the CDR3, the full variable domain is NAGVMQNPRHLVRRRGQEARLRCSPMKGHSHVYWYRQLPEEGLKFMVYLQKENIIDESGMPKERFSAEFPKEGPSILRIQQVVRGDSAAYFCASSQRTVITEAFFGQGTRLTVV.

This clone was detected only a few times. The chain couples TRBV9 to TRBJ1-6; D is perhaps TRBD1 (5 bases). This CDR3 has 15 residues. The V end was cut by 0 bases, the J end by 10 bases, with 14 bases between. Germline assignment: CDR1 SGDLS and CDR2 YYNGEE. This CDR3 reads CASSVESRGGSPLHF. The DNA of the CDR3 is TGTGCCAGCAGCGTAGAATCAAGGGGCGGATCACCCCTCCACTTT.